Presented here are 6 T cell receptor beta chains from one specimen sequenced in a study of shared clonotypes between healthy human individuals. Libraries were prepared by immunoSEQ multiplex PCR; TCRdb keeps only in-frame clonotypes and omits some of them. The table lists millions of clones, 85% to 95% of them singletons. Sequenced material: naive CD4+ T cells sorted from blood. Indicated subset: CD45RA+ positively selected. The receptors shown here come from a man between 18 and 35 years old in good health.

The DNA for the CDR3 is TGTGCCAGCAGTTTTCTAGCGGGTCGCCAAGAGACCCAGTACTTC. This encodes CASSFLAGRQETQYF. This chain connects TRBV27 to TRBJ2-5, with 8 nucleotides matching TRBD2. The germline V gene encodes CDR1 MNHEY and CDR2 SMNVEV (reference sequence). The CDR3 is made up of 15 amino acids. V dropped 3 bases and J dropped 1; count of bases not matched to a gene: 4.

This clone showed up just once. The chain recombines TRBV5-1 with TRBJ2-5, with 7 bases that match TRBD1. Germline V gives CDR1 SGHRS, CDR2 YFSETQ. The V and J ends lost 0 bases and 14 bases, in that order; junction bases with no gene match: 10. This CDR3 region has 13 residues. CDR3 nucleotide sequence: TGCGCCAGCAGCTTGGACCCGACAGGGTACTACTACTTC. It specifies CASSLDPTGYYYF. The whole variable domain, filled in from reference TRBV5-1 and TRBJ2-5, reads KAGVTQTPRYLIKTRGQQVTLSCSPISGHRSVSWYQQTPGQGLQFLFEYFSETQRNKGNFPGRFSGRQFSNSRSEMNVSTLELGDSALYLCASSLDPTGYYYFGPGTRLLVL.

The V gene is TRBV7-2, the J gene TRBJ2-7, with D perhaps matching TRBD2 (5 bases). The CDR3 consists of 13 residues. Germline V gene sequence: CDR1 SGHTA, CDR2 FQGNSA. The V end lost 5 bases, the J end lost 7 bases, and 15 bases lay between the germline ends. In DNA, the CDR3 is TGTGCCAGCAGCCCCCGCGGACCGGGGGAGCAGTACTTC. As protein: CASSPRGPGEQYF.

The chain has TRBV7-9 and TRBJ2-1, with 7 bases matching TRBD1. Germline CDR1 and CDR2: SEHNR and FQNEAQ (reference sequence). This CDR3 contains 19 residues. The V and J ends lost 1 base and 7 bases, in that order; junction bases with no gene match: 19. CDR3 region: CASSLEFSAFEGQSNEQFF. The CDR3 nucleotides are TGTGCCAGCAGCTTAGAGTTTAGCGCCTTTGAGGGACAGTCTAATGAGCAGTTCTTC.

The CDR3 reads CASGNWAGEKLFF. In nucleotides, the CDR3 is TGTGCCAGCGGCAATTGGGCGGGAGAAAAACTGTTTTTT. The J gene is TRBJ1-4, the V gene TRBV27; the D is unclear. The CDR3 loop spans 13 amino acids. Germline CDR1 and CDR2: MNHEY and SMNVEV (reference sequence). The germline V and J ends were trimmed by 8 bases and 8 bases, with 15 bases remaining between them.

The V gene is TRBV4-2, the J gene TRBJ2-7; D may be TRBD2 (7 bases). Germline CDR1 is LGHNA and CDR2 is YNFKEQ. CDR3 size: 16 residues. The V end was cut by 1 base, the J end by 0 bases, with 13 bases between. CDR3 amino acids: CASSQVAGANSYEQYF. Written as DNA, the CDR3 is TGTGCCAGCAGCCAAGTGGCGGGGGCGAACTCCTACGAGCAGTACTTC.